This TCR beta chain was sequenced in a study of blood T cell repertoires in COVID-19. Study at large: From T cells, B-cell-depleted T cells, or PBMCs came the material, which was cDNA or gDNA.

Clones were read by immunoSEQ multiplex PCR, and TCRdb kept only the in-frame ones, dropping some. The sample shows about 100,000 clones, just under 85% of them seen only once. The clonotype was recovered from a man over 45 with active or convalescent COVID-19. The sequenced sample was peripheral blood.

The CDR3 is CAWSVLGSRYQPQHF. In DNA form, the CDR3 reads TGTGCCTGGAGTGTACTTGGGAGCAGGTATCAGCCCCAGCATTTT. V usage is TRBV30 and J usage is TRBJ1-5; D is undetermined. V shed 0 bases and J shed 5 bases, with 14 bases lying between them. Germline V gene data show CDR1 as GTSNPN and CDR2 as SVGIG (reference sequence). This CDR3 is built from 15 residues. Full variable domain (missing parts from reference TRBV30 and TRBJ1-5): SQTIHQWPATLVQPVGSPLSLECTVEGTSNPNLYWYRQAAGRGLQLLFYSVGIGQISSEVPQNLSASRPQDRQFILSSKKLLLSDSGFYLCAWSVLGSRYQPQHFGDGTRLSIL.